The entry below gives a single T cell receptor (beta chain) sequence along with its context. The data derive from a study of cytomegalovirus exposure and HLA in healthy donors. The PCR was carried out with 60 Vbeta primers and 13 Jbeta primers. The data were produced by immunoSEQ multiplex PCR, yet TCRdb's version contains in-frame clones alone and is incomplete. The sample table includes approximately 47,000 clones. Between the trimmed V and J ends, which lost 0 bases and 7 bases, there was a span of 3 bases. Germline CDR1 reads SGHVS; CDR2 reads FQNEAQ. CDR3 length equals 11 residues. The sequencing input was PBMCs. The J gene is TRBJ1-1, the V gene TRBV7-8; D remains unclear. The TCR sequence derives from a male donor in good health and CMV-seronegative. The CDR3 region is CASSLAYEAFF. The CDR3 DNA reads as TGTGCCAGCAGCTTAGCCTATGAAGCTTTCTTT. Full variable domain (outside the CDR3, taken from reference TRBV7-8 and TRBJ1-1): GAGVSQSPRYKVAKRGQDVALRCDPISGHVSLFWYQQALGQGPEFLTYFQNEAQLDKSGLPSDRFFAERPEGSVSTLKIQRTQQEDSAVYLCASSLAYEAFFGQGTRLTVV.